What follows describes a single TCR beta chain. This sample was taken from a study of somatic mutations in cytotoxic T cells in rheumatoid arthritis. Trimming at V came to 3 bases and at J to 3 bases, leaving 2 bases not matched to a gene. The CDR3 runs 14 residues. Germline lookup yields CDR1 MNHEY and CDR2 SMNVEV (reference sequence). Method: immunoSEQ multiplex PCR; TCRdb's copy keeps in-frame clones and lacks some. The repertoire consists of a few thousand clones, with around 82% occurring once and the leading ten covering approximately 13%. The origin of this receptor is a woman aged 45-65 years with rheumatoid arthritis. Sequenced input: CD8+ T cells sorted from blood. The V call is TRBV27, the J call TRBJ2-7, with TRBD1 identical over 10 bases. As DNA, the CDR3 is TGTGCCAGCAGTTTTGGGACAGGGGTCTACGAGCAGTACTTC. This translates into CASSFGTGVYEQYF.